Listed here is a single TCR beta chain. Original handling: Counts of nucleated cells, estimated from reference gene primer amplification, were obtained. The data were produced by immunoSEQ multiplex PCR, yet TCRdb's version contains in-frame clones alone and is incomplete. V and J calls and clone size come straight from that table; D and trimming were deduced from the DNA. The sample shows 100,000 to 150,000 clones, 84% of them seen only once. This record belongs to a study of blood T cell repertoires in COVID-19. Overall study context: PBMCs, B-cell-depleted T cells, or T cells were the source of the cDNA or gDNA that made up the material.

The sequenced sample was peripheral blood. The clonotype originates from a man in his 60s with acute or convalescent COVID-19.

DNA of the CDR3: TGTGCCAGCAGTGAAAGACAGCGGAACACTGAAGCTTTCTTT. Its protein product is CASSERQRNTEAFF. The gene calls are TRBV6-1 and TRBJ1-1; D is possibly TRBD1 (5 bases). CDR3 length: 14 residues. Germline V gene lookup returns CDR1 MNHNS and CDR2 SASEGT. The V end was cut by 2 bases, the J end by 1 base, with 8 bases between.